Listed below are T cell receptor beta chains from one sample, sequenced in a study of T-cell reconstitution after alpha-beta-depleted transplantation in children. Using its own MiXCR run on the PCR reads, TCRdb lists one record per CDR3 protein. The data hold 540,000 or so distinct CDR3 sequences, with 23% observed a single time. Sequenced material: PBMCs, mostly from graft donor cells, taken 360 days after TCRalphabeta/CD19-depleted stem cell transplant. All receptors derive from a boy under three years old who had a stem cell transplant for acute myeloid leukemia, so the T cells may come from the graft donor. The CDR3 runs from the conserved cysteine through the conserved F or W. D genes are given only for firm matches. Size values are once, few and many counts, or a class for expanded clones, and some rows have none.

clone size: few
V gene: TRBV20-1
J gene: TRBJ2-1
D gene: .
CDR3 DNA: TGCAGTGCTAGGAGTGCAGGGAACAATGAGCAGTTCTTC
CDR3 protein: CSARSAGNNEQFF

clone size: .
V gene: TRBV4-1
J gene: TRBJ2-4
D gene: .
CDR3 DNA: TGCGCCAGCAGCCAAGCCACCGGCCCGGGGCCCAAAAACATTCAGTACTTC
CDR3 protein: CASSQATGPGPKNIQYF

clone size: .
V gene: TRBV9
J gene: TRBJ2-3
D gene: TRBD2
CDR3 DNA: TGTGCCAGCAGCGTATTGGGGGGGTCCAGCGGAGATACGCAGTATTTT
CDR3 protein: CASSVLGGSSGDTQYF

clone size: many
V gene: TRBV20-1
J gene: TRBJ2-1
D gene: .
CDR3 DNA: TGCAGTGCTAGAGATTTGCGGACGACCTACAATGAGCAGTTCTTC
CDR3 protein: CSARDLRTTYNEQFF

clone size: .
V gene: TRBV7-9
J gene: TRBJ1-2
D gene: .
CDR3 DNA: TGTGCCAGCAGCTTAGGGGCGCCGGGACCGGCTGGCTACACCTTC
CDR3 protein: CASSLGAPGPAGYTF

clone size: few
V gene: TRBV28
J gene: TRBJ2-2
D gene: .
CDR3 DNA: TGTGCCAGCAGTGAGGACATCGCGAACACCGGGGAGCTGTTTTTT
CDR3 protein: CASSEDIANTGELFF

clone size: .
V gene: TRBV2
J gene: TRBJ1-1
D gene: TRBD1
CDR3 DNA: TGTGCCAGCAGTGAAGGAGGGACAGGGGATAACACTGAAGCTTTCTTT
CDR3 protein: CASSEGGTGDNTEAFF

clone size: few
V gene: TRBV20-1
J gene: TRBJ2-5
D gene: .
CDR3 DNA: TGCAGTGCTGGTCTTACCGGCTTTCAGGAGACCCAGTACTTC
CDR3 protein: CSAGLTGFQETQYF

clone size: .
V gene: TRBV7-8
J gene: TRBJ2-1
D gene: TRBD2
CDR3 DNA: TGTGCCAGCAGCACCTTAGCGGGTATGAGCTCCTACAATGAGCAGTTCTTC
CDR3 protein: CASSTLAGMSSYNEQFF

clone size: few
V gene: TRBV5-1
J gene: TRBJ2-7
D gene: TRBD2
CDR3 DNA: TGCGCCAGCAGCTTGGAGGGTAGCGGGGGTATCTACGAGCAGTACTTC
CDR3 protein: CASSLEGSGGIYEQYF